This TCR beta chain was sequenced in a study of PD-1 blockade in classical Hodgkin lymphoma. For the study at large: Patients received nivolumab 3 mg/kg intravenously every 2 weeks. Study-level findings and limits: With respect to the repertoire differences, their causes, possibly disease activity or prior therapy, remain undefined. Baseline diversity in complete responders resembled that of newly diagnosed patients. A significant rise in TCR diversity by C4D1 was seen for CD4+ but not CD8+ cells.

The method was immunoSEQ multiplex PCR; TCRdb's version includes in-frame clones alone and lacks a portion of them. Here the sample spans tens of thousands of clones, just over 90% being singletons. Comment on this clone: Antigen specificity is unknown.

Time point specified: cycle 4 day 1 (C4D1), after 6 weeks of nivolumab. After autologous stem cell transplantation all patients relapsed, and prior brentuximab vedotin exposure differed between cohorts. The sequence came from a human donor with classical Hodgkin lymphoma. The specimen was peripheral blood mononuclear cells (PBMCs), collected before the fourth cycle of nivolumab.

The CDR3 reads CASRNSGANVLTF. The DNA of the CDR3 is TGTGCCAGCAGGAACTCTGGGGCCAACGTCCTGACTTTC. The V and J genes are TRBV2 and TRBJ2-6; D not resolved. The CDR3 totals 13 residues. V was trimmed by 6 bases and J by 0 bases, leaving 3 bases between them. The V gene's germline CDR1 is SNHLY and CDR2 FYNNEI.